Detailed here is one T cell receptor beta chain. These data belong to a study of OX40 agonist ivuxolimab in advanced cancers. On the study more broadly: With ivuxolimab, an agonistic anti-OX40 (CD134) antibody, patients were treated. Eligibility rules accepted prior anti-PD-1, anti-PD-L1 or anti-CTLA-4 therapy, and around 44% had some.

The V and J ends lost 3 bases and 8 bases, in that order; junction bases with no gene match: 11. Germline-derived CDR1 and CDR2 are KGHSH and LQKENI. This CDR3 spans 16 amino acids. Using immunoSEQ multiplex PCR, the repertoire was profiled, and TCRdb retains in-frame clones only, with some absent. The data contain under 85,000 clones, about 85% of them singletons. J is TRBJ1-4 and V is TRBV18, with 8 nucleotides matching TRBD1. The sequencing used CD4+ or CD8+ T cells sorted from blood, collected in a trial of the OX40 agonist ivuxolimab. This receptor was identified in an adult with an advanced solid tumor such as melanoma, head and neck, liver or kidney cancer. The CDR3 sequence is CASSPYEQGAREKLFF. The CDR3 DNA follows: TGTGCCAGCTCACCCTACGAGCAGGGGGCGCGAGAAAAACTGTTTTTT.